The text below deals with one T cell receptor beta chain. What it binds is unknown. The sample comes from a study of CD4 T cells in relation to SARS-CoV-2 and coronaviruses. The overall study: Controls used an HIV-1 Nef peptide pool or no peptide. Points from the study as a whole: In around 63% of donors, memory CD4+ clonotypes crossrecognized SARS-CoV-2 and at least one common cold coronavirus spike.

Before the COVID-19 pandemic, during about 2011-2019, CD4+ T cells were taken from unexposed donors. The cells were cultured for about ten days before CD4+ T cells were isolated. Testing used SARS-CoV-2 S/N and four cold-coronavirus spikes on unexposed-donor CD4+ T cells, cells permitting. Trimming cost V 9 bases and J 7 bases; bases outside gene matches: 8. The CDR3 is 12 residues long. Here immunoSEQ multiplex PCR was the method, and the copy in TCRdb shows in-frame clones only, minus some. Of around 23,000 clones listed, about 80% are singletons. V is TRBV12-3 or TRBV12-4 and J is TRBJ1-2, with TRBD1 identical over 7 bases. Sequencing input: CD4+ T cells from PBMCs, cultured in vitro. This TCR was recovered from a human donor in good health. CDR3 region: CASNRGIGGYTF. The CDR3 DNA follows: TGTGCCAGTAACAGGGGCATAGGTGGCTACACCTTC.